Listed below are T cell receptor beta chains from one sample, sequenced in a study of beta chain features in type 1 diabetes. The assay was immunoSEQ multiplex PCR, and TCRdb's table has in-frame clones only and misses some. The sample has about 150,000 clones; about 8% are singletons. Material: central memory CD4+ T cells from blood. These receptors all stem from a woman aged 40 to 50 with type 1 diabetes. Each CDR3 is given with its conserved first and last residue. D genes are given only for firm matches. The size field is filled for only some rows; it gives once, few, many or a size class.

J	D	V	size	CDR3	DNA
TRBJ2-1	NA	TRBV19	few	CASHHTSSSLNEQFF	TGTGCCAGTCATCACACTAGCTCGTCGCTTAATGAGCAGTTCTTC
TRBJ2-6	NA	TRBV15	few	CATSQGSGANVLTF	TGTGCCACCTCTCAGGGATCCGGGGCCAACGTCCTGACTTTC
TRBJ1-5	TRBD1	TRBV19	NA	CASRLIDRGGNQPQHF	TGTGCCAGTAGATTAATCGACAGGGGAGGCAATCAGCCCCAGCATTTT
TRBJ2-7	NA	TRBV28	NA	CASRWGQYEQYF	TGTGCCAGCAGATGGGGGCAATACGAGCAGTACTTC
TRBJ2-3	TRBD2	TRBV5-1	NA	CASSTSGGAGDTQYF	TGCGCCAGCAGCACTAGCGGGGGGGCAGGAGACACGCAGTATTTT
TRBJ1-2	TRBD1	TRBV4-1	few	CASSEGQAQGGYTF	TGTGCCAGCAGCGAAGGACAGGCCCAAGGTGGCTACACCTTC
TRBJ2-3	NA	TRBV28	NA	CASSGGLDTQYF	TGTGCCAGCAGCGGCGGCTTAGATACGCAGTATTTT
TRBJ1-2	NA	TRBV30	few	CAWSGAYGYTF	TGTGCCTGGAGTGGGGCCTATGGCTACACCTTC
TRBJ2-1	TRBD2	TRBV11-3	few	CASSSSGTLYNEQFF	TGTGCCAGCAGCTCAAGCGGGACTCTCTACAATGAGCAGTTCTTC
TRBJ2-2	TRBD1	TRBV29-1	NA	CSARAPTGGYSGELFF	TGCAGCGCCCGGGCGCCGACAGGGGGATATTCCGGGGAGCTGTTTTTT
TRBJ2-7	NA	TRBV7-2	many	CASSSGGGYEQYF	TGTGCCAGCAGCTCCGGAGGAGGCTACGAGCAGTACTTC
TRBJ2-7	TRBD2	TRBV27	NA	CASSFASGSSYEQYF	TGTGCCAGCAGTTTCGCTAGCGGGAGCTCCTACGAGCAGTACTTC
TRBJ2-5	TRBD2	TRBV29-1	many	CSVVPLAGGYQETQYF	TGCAGCGTTGTCCCGCTAGCGGGAGGATACCAAGAGACCCAGTACTTC
TRBJ2-7	NA	TRBV19	NA	CASSSQGRYEQYF	TGTGCCAGTAGTAGCCAGGGGCGCTACGAGCAGTACTTC
TRBJ1-1	NA	TRBV15	NA	CATSRRHADTEAFF	TGTGCCACCAGCAGACGGCACGCGGACACTGAAGCTTTCTTT
TRBJ2-5	NA	TRBV7-2	NA	CASSLARLQETQYF	TGTGCCAGCAGCTTAGCTCGACTACAAGAGACCCAGTACTTC
TRBJ2-6	TRBD1	TRBV13	NA	CASSLRPGGRGANVLTF	TGTGCCAGCAGCTTACGGCCAGGGGGCCGTGGGGCCAACGTCCTGACTTTC
TRBJ2-5	NA	TRBV7-2	few	CASSLDGGQGSQYF	TGTGCCAGCAGCTTAGACGGGGGGCAAGGGTCCCAGTACTTC
TRBJ2-3	TRBD1	TRBV28	few	CASGSVGQGTDTQYF	TGTGCCAGCGGTAGTGTTGGACAGGGGACAGATACGCAGTATTTT
TRBJ1-4	NA	TRBV5-1	few	CASSPSDSATNEKLFF	TGCGCCAGCAGCCCTTCGGACAGTGCAACTAATGAAAAACTGTTTTTT